Below are 20 T cell receptor beta chains sequenced from a single sample in a study of control samples from healthy donors and cancer patients. Clones were read by immunoSEQ multiplex PCR, and TCRdb kept only the in-frame ones, dropping some. The sample has 25,000 to 35,000 clones, 79% seen once. Sample: PBMCs. These receptors came from a man aged 60 to 69 with head and neck cancer.

This clone was observed a few times. The chain couples TRBV9 to TRBJ2-5; D gene uncertain. Trimming removed 3 bases from V and 4 bases from J, with 13 bases in between. The germline gives CDR1 SGDLS, CDR2 YYNGEE. The CDR3 has 14 residues. CDR3 sequence (DNA): TGTGCCAGCAGCGCCCGGTGGTCTGGAGAGACCCAGTACTTC. Its translation is CASSARWSGETQYF.

This clone has only a few counts. This CDR3 is CASSQSGRGYNEQFF. CDR3 in DNA: TGTGCCAGCAGCCAATCGGGACGAGGCTACAATGAGCAGTTCTTC. The chain joins TRBV3-1 (or the pseudogene TRBV3-2) to TRBJ2-1; the D gene could be TRBD1 or TRBD2 (5 bases each). This CDR3 has 15 amino acids. Between the trimmed V and J ends, which lost 2 bases and 3 bases, there was a span of 11 bases. Germline V gives CDR1 LGHDT, CDR2 YNNKEL (reference sequence).

This rearrangement joins TRBV19 to TRBJ2-1, with TRBD1 as a possible D gene (6 bases). This CDR3 contains 15 residues. Trimming pared 6 bases from V and 7 bases from J, leaving 19 bases between. Germline-derived CDR1 and CDR2 are LNHDA and SQIVND (reference sequence). This chain's CDR3 is CASSLAGVFWNEQFF. The CDR3 DNA is TGTGCCAGTAGCCTGGCAGGGGTCTTTTGGAATGAGCAGTTCTTC.

This chain connects TRBV24-1 to TRBJ2-3; 12 bases map to TRBD2. Unmatched junction bases numbered 3, after V lost 12 bases and J lost 3 bases. The length of the CDR3 is 13 residues. Germline V gene lookup returns CDR1 KGHDR and CDR2 SFDVKD. The CDR3 DNA follows: TGTGCCGCTGGGACTAGCGGGACAGATACGCAGTATTTT. This sequence encodes CAAGTSGTDTQYF.

The rearrangement uses TRBV18 and TRBJ1-1, with D possibly TRBD1 on 5 matching bases. The CDR3 sequence is 15 residues long. Trimming shortened V by 10 bases and J by 0 bases, and 18 bases separated the two germline ends. Germline CDR1 reads KGHSH; CDR2 reads LQKENI. The CDR3 nucleotides read TGTGCCACCTCCCGGGGGTTCTTAGTGAACACTGAAGCTTTCTTT. Its protein product is CATSRGFLVNTEAFF. Full variable domain (rest looked up from reference TRBV18 and TRBJ1-1): NAGVMQNPRHLVRRRGQEARLRCSPMKGHSHVYWYRQLPEEGLKFMVYLQKENIIDESGMPKERFSAEFPKEGPSILRIQQVVRGDSAAYFCATSRGFLVNTEAFFGQGTRLTVV.

This clone was observed a few times. In DNA, the CDR3 is TGTGCCAGCAGCCTCGGGCCATCCCCCTACGAGCAGTACTTC. Translation gives CASSLGPSPYEQYF. The V and J genes are TRBV7-3 and TRBJ2-7; D gene unclear. Trimming took off 5 bases at V and 2 bases at J, with 13 bases between the two ends. This CDR3 spans 14 amino acids. Germline assignment: CDR1 SGHTA and CDR2 FQGTGA.

This clone appeared a single time. The V call is TRBV5-6, the J call TRBJ2-2; 8 bases are a match to TRBD2. Germline CDR1 SGHDT, CDR2 YYEEEE. The CDR3 runs 15 residues. J gave up 7 bases and V 2 bases, and 7 bases lay outside the gene matches. DNA for the CDR3: TGTGCCAGCAGCTTAGCAGCGGGAGTAGTCGGGGAGCTGTTTTTT. Translated, it gives CASSLAAGVVGELFF. Filled out from reference TRBV5-6 and TRBJ2-2, the complete variable domain reads DAGVTQSPTHLIKTRGQQVTLRCSPKSGHDTVSWYQQALGQGPQFIFQYYEEEERQRGNFPDRFSGHQFPNYSSELNVNALLLGDSALYLCASSLAAGVVGELFFGEGSRLTVL.

The rearrangement uses TRBV29-1 and TRBJ2-3; D call uncertain. V was pared by 0 bases and J by 4 bases, with 8 bases between. Germline V gene lookup returns CDR1 SQVTM and CDR2 ANQGSEA. There are 13 residues in the CDR3. CDR3 in amino acids: CSVEETSADTQYF. CDR3 bases: TGCAGCGTTGAAGAGACGTCTGCAGATACGCAGTATTTT.

The chain uses TRBV12-3 or TRBV12-4 and TRBJ1-4; 7 bases line up with TRBD1. The V and J ends lost 8 bases and 8 bases, in that order; junction bases with no gene match: 8. This CDR3 comprises 13 residues. The CDR3 nucleotides are TGTGCCAGCTTGAGACAGGGTGGCGAAAAACTGTTTTTT. It codes for CASLRQGGEKLFF.

The chain uses TRBV4-1 and TRBJ2-1; TRBD2 matches 8 bases. The germline V gene has CDR1 MGHRA and CDR2 YSYEKL. The CDR3 runs to 19 residues. V dropped 1 base and J dropped 6; count of bases not matched to a gene: 17. CDR3 DNA sequence: TGCGCCAGCAGCCAAGTGGCTAGCGGGTTAGTTTCGGCGGCCAATGAGCAGTTCTTC. It specifies CASSQVASGLVSAANEQFF.

This clone has just one count. The rearrangement joins TRBV5-1 to TRBJ2-7; 11 bases fit TRBD2. Germline CDR1 is SGHRS and CDR2 is YFSETQ. This CDR3 is built from 17 residues. The ends lost 3 bases at V and 3 bases at J; junction bases unmatched: 11. The CDR3, as DNA: TGCGCCAGCAGCTCCCGCCCTCTAGGACTAGCGGGCTACGAGCAGTACTTC. This gives the protein CASSSRPLGLAGYEQYF.

The chain has TRBV19 and TRBJ1-5, with D possibly matching TRBD1 (5 bases). The V and J ends lost 3 bases and 3 bases respectively, with 12 bases between them. The CDR3 contains 15 residues. CDR1 and CDR2 (germline): LNHDA, SQIVND (reference sequence). The CDR3 sequence: CASSIVGGPNQPQHF. The CDR3 DNA reads TGTGCCAGTAGTATTGTGGGGGGTCCCAATCAGCCCCAGCATTTT.

The CDR3 protein is CASSLVENSPLHF. In nucleotides, the CDR3 is TGTGCCAGCAGCTTAGTCGAGAATTCACCCCTCCACTTT. This chain uses TRBV7-2 with TRBJ1-6; no definite D call. This CDR3 has 13 amino acids. Germline CDR1 reads SGHTA; CDR2 reads FQGNSA. Deletions cut 1 base from V and 7 bases from J, with 5 bases between.

The rearrangement links TRBV5-1 to TRBJ2-7; D possibly matches TRBD1 or TRBD2 (5 bases each). From germline, CDR1 is SGHRS and CDR2 YFSETQ. The CDR3 has 14 residues. The V gene lost 2 bases and the J gene lost 6 bases, with 15 bases spanning the gap. CDR3 in amino acids: CASSLGHPGAEQYF. In DNA form, the CDR3 reads TGCGCCAGCAGCTTAGGACACCCCGGGGCCGAGCAGTACTTC. Based on the CDR3 plus reference TRBV5-1 and TRBJ2-7, the full variable domain is KAGVTQTPRYLIKTRGQQVTLSCSPISGHRSVSWYQQTPGQGLQFLFEYFSETQRNKGNFPGRFSGRQFSNSRSEMNVSTLELGDSALYLCASSLGHPGAEQYFGPGTRLTVT.

Note on this clone: Mismatch with germline at one junction end may stem from a read error. The chain combines TRBV2 with TRBJ2-5, with a tentative D call TRBD1 (5 bases). CDR1 is SNHLY and CDR2 is FYNNEI in the germline V gene. The CDR3 is 13 amino acids. Written as DNA, the CDR3 is TGTGCCAGCAAGGACACTCAAGAAGAGGCCCAGTACTTC. Translated: CASKDTQEEAQYF. The full variable domain, in which reference TRBV2 and TRBJ2-5 provide the parts outside the CDR3, is EPEVTQTPSHQVTQMGQEVILRCVPISNHLYFYWYRQILGQKVEFLVSFYNNEISEKSEIFDDQFSVERPDGSNFTLKIRSTKLEDSAMYFCASKDTQEEAQYFGPGTRLLVL.

This rearrangement joins TRBV10-2 to TRBJ1-2; D call uncertain. Trimming removed 8 bases from V and 8 bases from J, with 15 bases in between. Germline assignment: CDR1 WSHSY and CDR2 SAAADI. The CDR3 covers 12 residues. As DNA, the CDR3 is TGCGCCAGCGCTCCCTCGGGTTGGGGCTACACCTTC. Encoded protein: CASAPSGWGYTF.

The table lists this clone with a few counts. This chain uses TRBV2 with TRBJ2-7, with TRBD2 matching 11 bases. Losses at the gene ends were 5 bases for V and 6 bases for J; bases not matched to a gene: 6. The length of the CDR3 is 14 residues. Germline CDR1 and CDR2: SNHLY and FYNNEI. Here the CDR3 reads CASSRTSGSTEQYF. The DNA for the CDR3 is TGTGCCAGCAGTAGAACTAGCGGGAGCACCGAGCAGTACTTC.

This clone was found a few times. The chain couples TRBV19 to TRBJ2-1; D remains unclear. The V end was cut by 5 bases, the J end by 7 bases, with 12 bases between. Germline loops: CDR1 LNHDA, CDR2 SQIVND (reference sequence). The CDR3 runs to 13 residues. The CDR3 region is CASSPRSSNEQFF. CDR3 DNA sequence: TGTGCCAGTAGTCCAAGGAGTTCAAATGAGCAGTTCTTC.

The rearrangement uses TRBV21-1 and TRBJ2-2; TRBD1, the D gene given by the table, was not confirmed from the DNA. TRBV21-1 constitutes a pseudogene. The length of the CDR3 is 17 residues. CDR3 sequence: CASSKNGPGVNTGELFF. Here the CDR3 DNA reads TGTGCCAGCAGCAAAAATGGCCCAGGGGTGAACACCGGGGAGCTGTTTTTT.

CDR3 DNA sequence: TGTGCCAGTAGTATAGCTGACAACTCCTACGAGCAGTACTTC. Translated, it gives CASSIADNSYEQYF. The chain joins TRBV19 to TRBJ2-7; D unclear. There are 14 residues in the CDR3. Between the trimmed V and J ends, which lost 1 base and 0 bases, there was a span of 7 bases. Germline CDR1 LNHDA, CDR2 SQIVND (reference sequence).